These T cell receptor beta chains were read from a single sample in a study of blood T cell repertoires in COVID-19. The repertoire was sequenced with immunoSEQ multiplex PCR; TCRdb's copy has only in-frame clones and lacks some. The repertoire holds 190,000 or so clones, with around four fifths as singletons. The sequenced sample consisted of peripheral blood. These TCRs come from a man aged 60-69 years with COVID-19, enrolled during active disease. The CDR3 runs from the conserved cysteine through the conserved F or W. A D gene is named only where the DNA matches it firmly. Rows may omit the clone size; those that give it use once, few, many or a size class.

abundance: -
j_gene: TRBJ2-2
d_gene: -
v_gene: TRBV5-1
CDR3aa: CASSLGQMNTGELFF
CDR3nt: TGCGCCAGCAGCTTGGGACAGATGAACACCGGGGAGCTGTTTTTT

abundance: -
j_gene: TRBJ1-1
d_gene: -
v_gene: TRBV6-5
CDR3aa: CASSYKGAEAFF
CDR3nt: TGTGCCAGCAGTTACAAGGGGGCTGAAGCTTTCTTT

abundance: -
j_gene: TRBJ1-1
d_gene: TRBD1
v_gene: TRBV7-9
CDR3aa: CASSSTTTTGGVATFF
CDR3nt: TGTGCCAGCAGCTCTACAACGACCACAGGGGGGGTTGCGACTTTCTTT

abundance: -
j_gene: TRBJ2-2
d_gene: -
v_gene: TRBV9
CDR3aa: CASSPLATGELFF
CDR3nt: TGTGCCAGCAGCCCATTGGCTACCGGGGAGCTGTTTTTT

abundance: -
j_gene: TRBJ1-2
d_gene: -
v_gene: TRBV10-3
CDR3aa: CAISGGQGKGYTF
CDR3nt: TGTGCCATCAGTGGGGGGCAGGGGAAAGGCTACACCTTC

abundance: -
j_gene: TRBJ2-2
d_gene: TRBD2
v_gene: TRBV7-3
CDR3aa: CASSGLEMGELFF
CDR3nt: TGTGCCAGCAGCGGACTAGAAATGGGGGAGCTGTTTTTT

abundance: -
j_gene: TRBJ1-1
d_gene: -
v_gene: TRBV18
CDR3aa: CASSVGHINTEAFF
CDR3nt: TGTGCCAGCTCAGTGGGACACATTAACACTGAAGCTTTCTTT

abundance: few
j_gene: TRBJ2-1
d_gene: TRBD1
v_gene: TRBV6-6
CDR3aa: CASSPTGARGIYNEQFF
CDR3nt: TGTGCCAGCAGTCCAACAGGGGCGAGGGGAATCTACAATGAGCAGTTCTTC

abundance: many
j_gene: TRBJ1-1
d_gene: -
v_gene: TRBV2
CDR3aa: CASGLRQTGIEAFF
CDR3nt: TGTGCCAGTGGCTTACGACAAACGGGAATTGAAGCTTTCTTT

abundance: -
j_gene: TRBJ1-6
d_gene: TRBD1
v_gene: TRBV4-1
CDR3aa: CASSRQDRDLSPLHF
CDR3nt: TGCGCCAGCAGCCGCCAGGACAGGGACCTTTCACCCCTCCACTTT

abundance: -
j_gene: TRBJ1-1
d_gene: -
v_gene: TRBV4-1
CDR3aa: CASSQASGATEAFF
CDR3nt: TGCGCCAGCAGCCAGGCCAGCGGGGCCACTGAAGCTTTCTTT